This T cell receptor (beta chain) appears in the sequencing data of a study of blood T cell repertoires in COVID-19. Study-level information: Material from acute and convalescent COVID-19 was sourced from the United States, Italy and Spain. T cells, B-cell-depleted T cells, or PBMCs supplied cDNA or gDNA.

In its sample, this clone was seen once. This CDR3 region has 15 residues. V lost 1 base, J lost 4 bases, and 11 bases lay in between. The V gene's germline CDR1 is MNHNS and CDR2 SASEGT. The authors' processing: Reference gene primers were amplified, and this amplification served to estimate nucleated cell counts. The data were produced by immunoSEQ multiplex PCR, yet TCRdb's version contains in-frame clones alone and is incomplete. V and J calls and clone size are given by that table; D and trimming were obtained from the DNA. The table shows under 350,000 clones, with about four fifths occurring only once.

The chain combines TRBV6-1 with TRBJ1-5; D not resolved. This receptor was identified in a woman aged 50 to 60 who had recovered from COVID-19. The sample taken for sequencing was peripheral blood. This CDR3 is CASSEDFLSNQPQHF. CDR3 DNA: TGTGCCAGCAGTGAAGACTTCCTTTCGAATCAGCCCCAGCATTTT.